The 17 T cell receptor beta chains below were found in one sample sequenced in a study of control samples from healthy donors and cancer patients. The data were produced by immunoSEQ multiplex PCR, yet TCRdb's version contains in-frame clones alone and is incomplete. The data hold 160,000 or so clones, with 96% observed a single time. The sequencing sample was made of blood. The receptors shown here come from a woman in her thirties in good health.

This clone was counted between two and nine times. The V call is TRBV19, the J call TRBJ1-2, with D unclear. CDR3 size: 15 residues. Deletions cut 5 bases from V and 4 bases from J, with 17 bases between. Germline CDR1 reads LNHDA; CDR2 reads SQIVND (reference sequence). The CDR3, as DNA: TGTGCCAGTAGTCCGGCAGATAATAACTTCTATGGCTACACCTTC. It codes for CASSPADNNFYGYTF.

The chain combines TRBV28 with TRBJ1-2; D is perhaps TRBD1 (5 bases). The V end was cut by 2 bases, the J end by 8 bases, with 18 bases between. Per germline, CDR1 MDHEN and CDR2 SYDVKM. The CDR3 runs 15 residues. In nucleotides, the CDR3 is TGTGCCAGCAGTTTAGCCCCCTTAGACAGAAACGGCTACACCTTC. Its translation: CASSLAPLDRNGYTF.

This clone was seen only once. The CDR3 here is CASSEFGRDTQYF. The CDR3 DNA sequence: TGTGCCAGCAGTGAATTCGGGCGCGATACGCAGTATTTT. The chain carries TRBV25-1 and TRBJ2-3; no clear D. This CDR3 has 13 amino acids. V lost 1 base, J lost 6 bases, and 8 bases lay in between. The V gene's germline CDR1 is MGHDK and CDR2 SYGVNS.

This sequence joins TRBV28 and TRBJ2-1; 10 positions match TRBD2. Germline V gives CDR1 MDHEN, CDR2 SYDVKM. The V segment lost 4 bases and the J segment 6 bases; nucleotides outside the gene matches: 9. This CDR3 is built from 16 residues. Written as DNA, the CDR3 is TGTGCCAGCAGTTCCCCGGGACTAGCGCCCTTCAATGAGCAGTTCTTC. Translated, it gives CASSSPGLAPFNEQFF.

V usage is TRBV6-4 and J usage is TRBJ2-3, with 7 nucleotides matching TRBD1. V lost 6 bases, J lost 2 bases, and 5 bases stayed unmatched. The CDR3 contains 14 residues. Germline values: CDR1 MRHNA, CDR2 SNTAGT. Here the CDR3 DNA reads TGTGCCAGCAGCAAGGGACAGACCACAGATACGCAGTATTTT. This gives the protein CASSKGQTTDTQYF.

The CDR3 here is CASSLQGQANTGELFF. As DNA, the CDR3 is TGTGCCAGCAGTCTACAGGGGCAGGCGAACACCGGGGAGCTGTTTTTT. The chain couples TRBV28 to TRBJ2-2; 7 bases agree with TRBD1. V trimming: 5 bases; J trimming: 0 bases; junction bases outside the gene matches: 6. This CDR3 spans 16 amino acids. Germline CDR1 and CDR2: MDHEN and SYDVKM.

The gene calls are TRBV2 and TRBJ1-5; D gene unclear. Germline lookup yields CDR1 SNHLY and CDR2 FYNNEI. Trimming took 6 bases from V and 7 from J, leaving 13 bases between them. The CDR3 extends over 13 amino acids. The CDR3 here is CASSVQIRQPQHF. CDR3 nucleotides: TGTGCCAGCAGCGTTCAAATTAGGCAGCCCCAGCATTTT.

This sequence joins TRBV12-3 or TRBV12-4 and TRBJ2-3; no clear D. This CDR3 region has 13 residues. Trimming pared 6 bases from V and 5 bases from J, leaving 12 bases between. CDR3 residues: CASSLRHGDTQYF. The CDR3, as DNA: TGTGCCAGCAGCCTTCGACATGGAGATACGCAGTATTTT.

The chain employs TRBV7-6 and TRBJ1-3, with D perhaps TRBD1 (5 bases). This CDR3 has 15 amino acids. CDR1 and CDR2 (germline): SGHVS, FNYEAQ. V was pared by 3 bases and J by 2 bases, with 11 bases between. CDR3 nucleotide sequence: TGTGCCAGCAGCTTTGAAGCAGGGACTGGAAACACCATATATTTT. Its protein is CASSFEAGTGNTIYF.

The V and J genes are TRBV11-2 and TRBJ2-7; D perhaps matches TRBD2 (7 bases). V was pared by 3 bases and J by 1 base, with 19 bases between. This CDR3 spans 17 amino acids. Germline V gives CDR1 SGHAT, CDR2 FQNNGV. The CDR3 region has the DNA TGTGCCAGCAGCTTGGGATTCGGGGCGGGGGCTTCCTACGAGCAGTACTTC. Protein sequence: CASSLGFGAGASYEQYF.

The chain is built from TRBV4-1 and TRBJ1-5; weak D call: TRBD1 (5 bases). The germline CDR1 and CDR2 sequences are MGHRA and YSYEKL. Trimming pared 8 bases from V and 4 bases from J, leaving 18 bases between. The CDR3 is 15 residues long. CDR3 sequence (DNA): TGCGCCAGCGGGCATGAGGGGCTGAGAAATCAGCCCCAGCATTTT. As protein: CASGHEGLRNQPQHF.

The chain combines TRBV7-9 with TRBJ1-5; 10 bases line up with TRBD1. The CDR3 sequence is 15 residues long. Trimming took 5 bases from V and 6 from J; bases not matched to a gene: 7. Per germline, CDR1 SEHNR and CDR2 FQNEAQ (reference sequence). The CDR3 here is CASSPLTGGGQPQHF. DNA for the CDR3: TGTGCCAGCAGCCCGCTGACAGGGGGCGGTCAGCCCCAGCATTTT.

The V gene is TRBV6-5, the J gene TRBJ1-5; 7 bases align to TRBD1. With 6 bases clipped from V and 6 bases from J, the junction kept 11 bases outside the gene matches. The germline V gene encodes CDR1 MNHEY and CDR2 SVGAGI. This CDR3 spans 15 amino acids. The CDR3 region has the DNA TGTGCCAGCAGCGCGACAGGGAGATTCGGTCAGCCCCAGCATTTT. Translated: CASSATGRFGQPQHF.

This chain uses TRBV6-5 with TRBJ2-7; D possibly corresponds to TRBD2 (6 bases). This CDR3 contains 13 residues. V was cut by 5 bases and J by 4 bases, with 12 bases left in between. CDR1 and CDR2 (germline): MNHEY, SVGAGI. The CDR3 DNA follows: TGTGCCAGCAGTCGCTTCGGGGGTTACGAGCAGTACTTC. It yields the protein CASSRFGGYEQYF.

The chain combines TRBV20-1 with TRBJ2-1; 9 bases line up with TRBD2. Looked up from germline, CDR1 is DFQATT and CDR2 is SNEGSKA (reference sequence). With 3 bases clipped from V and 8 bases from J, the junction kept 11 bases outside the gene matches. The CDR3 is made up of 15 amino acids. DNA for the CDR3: TGCAGTGCTAGTCGAAGACTAGCGGAGATGGATGAGCAGTTCTTC. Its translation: CSASRRLAEMDEQFF.

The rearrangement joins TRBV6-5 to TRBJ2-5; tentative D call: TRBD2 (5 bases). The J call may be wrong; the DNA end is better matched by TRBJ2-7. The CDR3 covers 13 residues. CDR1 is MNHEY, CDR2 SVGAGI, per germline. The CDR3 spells CASTRGSPYEQYF. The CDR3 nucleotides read TGTGCCAGCACTCGAGGGAGCCCCTACGAGCAGTACTTC.

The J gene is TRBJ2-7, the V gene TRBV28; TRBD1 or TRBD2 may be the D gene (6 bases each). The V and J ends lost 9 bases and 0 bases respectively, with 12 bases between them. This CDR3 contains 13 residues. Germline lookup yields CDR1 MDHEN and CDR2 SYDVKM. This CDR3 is CASRGQGSYEQYF. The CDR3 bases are TGTGCCAGTCGGGGGCAGGGCTCCTACGAGCAGTACTTC.